These 28 T cell receptor beta chains were all obtained from the same sample, sequenced in a study of monozygotic twins with inflammatory bowel disease. For each CDR3 protein, TCRdb gives one entry from its re-call of the 5' RACE reads, without DNA. Seen in this sample are around 220,000 distinct CDR3 sequences; the ten most common clones hold 7.5% to 8%. Sequencing was carried out using blood. These receptors were collected from a human donor with ulcerative colitis or Crohn's disease, or a healthy co-twin of an affected twin (not recorded which).

This chain links TRBV12-3 or TRBV12-4 with TRBJ1-2; TCRdb reports TRBD1, a call that lacks DNA to check it against. The CDR3 loop spans 14 amino acids. The chain's CDR3 is CASSFSGTGDGYTF.

The chain combines TRBV7-6 with TRBJ2-1. The V gene's germline CDR1 is SGHVS and CDR2 FNYEAQ. The CDR3 loop spans 16 amino acids. CDR3: CASSLEPSSSYNEQFF.

The J gene is TRBJ1-3, the V gene TRBV4-1. The V gene's germline CDR1 is MGHRA and CDR2 YSYEKL. This CDR3 has 15 amino acids. The CDR3 reads CASSQDTAAGNTIYF.

The CDR3 here is CASSLAPRDSSYNEQFF. The V gene is TRBV7-2, the J gene TRBJ2-1. The germline gives CDR1 SGHTA, CDR2 FQGNSA. This CDR3 has 17 amino acids.

V and J are TRBV20-1 and TRBJ2-7; TCRdb picks TRBD1, but there is no DNA to check that call. The CDR3 consists of 11 residues. Germline V gene sequence: CDR1 DFQATT, CDR2 SNEGSKA (reference sequence). CDR3 amino acids: CGASGAHEQYF.

The chain carries TRBV7-2 and TRBJ1-4; there is no DNA to check the TCRdb D call of TRBD1. Germline V gene data show CDR1 as SGHTA and CDR2 as FQGNSA. The CDR3 has 15 amino acids. This chain's CDR3 is CASSSQGGGNEKLFF.

V usage is TRBV12-3 or TRBV12-4 and J usage is TRBJ1-4; TCRdb reports TRBD1, a call that lacks DNA to check it against. CDR3 size: 15 residues. CDR3 loop: CASSSQSGSNEKLFF.

J is TRBJ1-1 and V is TRBV7-9; without DNA, the TCRdb call of TRBD1 cannot be checked. The germline CDR1 and CDR2 sequences are SEHNR and FQNEAQ (reference sequence). This CDR3 is 15 amino acids long. The CDR3 sequence is CASSLGDREGTEAFF.

J is TRBJ1-2 and V is TRBV5-1; lacking DNA, the TRBD1 call made by TCRdb goes unchecked. This CDR3 is built from 16 residues. CDR1 and CDR2 (germline): SGHRS, YFSETQ. CDR3 region: CASAGLTGPDDYGYTF.

The V call is TRBV7-9, the J call TRBJ2-7. Germline lookup yields CDR1 SEHNR and CDR2 FQNEAQ (reference sequence). The CDR3 has 13 amino acids. CDR3 residues: CASRAGENYEQYF.

The rearrangement joins TRBV5-4 to TRBJ2-5. The germline gives CDR1 SGHNT, CDR2 YYREEE (reference sequence). The CDR3 is 14 residues long. CDR3 in amino acids: CASSQPGNQETQYF.

This chain uses TRBV5-1 with TRBJ1-1; with no DNA, the TCRdb D assignment of TRBD1 cannot be verified. This CDR3 spans 14 amino acids. Germline CDR1 and CDR2: SGHRS and YFSETQ. CDR3 in amino acids: CASSRQTEHTEVFF.

V gene TRBV7-2 combines with J gene TRBJ1-1; checking the TCRdb D call of TRBD1 is not possible without DNA. The CDR3 totals 15 residues. CDR1 is SGHTA, CDR2 FQGNSA, per germline. The CDR3 sequence is CASSLVSGGVTEAFF.

The chain carries TRBV20-1 and TRBJ2-1; with no DNA, the TCRdb D assignment of TRBD2 cannot be verified. Germline values: CDR1 DFQATT, CDR2 SNEGSKA (reference sequence). The CDR3 is made up of 12 amino acids. CDR3 residues: CSGSGGQLEQFF.

The chain combines TRBV11-2 with TRBJ1-2; TCRdb indicates TRBD1, and absent DNA this call remains unverified. The CDR3 is 19 amino acids. The V gene's germline CDR1 is SGHAT and CDR2 FQNNGV. The CDR3 sequence: CASSLGTSSPGLQKERYTF.

The J gene is TRBJ2-3, the V gene TRBV6-2 or TRBV6-3; TCRdb's assignment of TRBD2 cannot be checked, as there is no DNA. The CDR3 is 17 amino acids. Germline V CDR1 and CDR2: MNHEY, SVGEGT. The CDR3 is CASSYPLAGGITDTQYF.

This chain links TRBV28 with TRBJ1-5; lacking DNA, the TRBD1 call made by TCRdb goes unchecked. Germline loops: CDR1 MDHEN, CDR2 SYDVKM. The CDR3 covers 14 residues. CDR3: CASSRDTSNQPQHF.

The rearrangement uses TRBV19 and TRBJ2-5; TCRdb names TRBD1, which stays unverified in the absence of DNA. Germline V lookup: CDR1 LNHDA, CDR2 SQIVND (reference sequence). The CDR3 runs to 12 residues. This chain's CDR3 is CASARGQETQYF.

The chain uses TRBV19 and TRBJ2-2; TCRdb's assignment of TRBD1 cannot be checked, as there is no DNA. The CDR3 spans 17 residues. CDR1 is LNHDA, CDR2 SQIVND, per germline (reference sequence). CDR3 protein: CASSSPSTGPNTGELFF.

V gene TRBV25-1 combines with J gene TRBJ1-6. The CDR3 consists of 16 residues. The germline CDR1 and CDR2 sequences are MGHDK and SYGVNS. The CDR3 spells CASSEFRVAFNSPLHF. Full variable domain (remainder filled in from reference TRBV25-1 and TRBJ1-6): EADIYQTPRYLVIGTGKKITLECSQTMGHDKMYWYQQDPGMELHLIHYSYGVNSTEKGDLSSESTVSRIRTEHFPLTLESARPSHTSQYLCASSEFRVAFNSPLHFGNGTRLTVT.

The chain links TRBV4-3 to TRBJ1-3; TCRdb indicates TRBD1, and absent DNA this call remains unverified. The CDR3 is 19 residues long. The germline V gene encodes CDR1 LGHNA and CDR2 YSLEER. CDR3 residues: CASSQDRGRTVFSGNTIYF.

V and J are TRBV25-1 and TRBJ2-1; TCRdb calls TRBD1, which cannot be checked without DNA. The germline V gene has CDR1 MGHDK and CDR2 SYGVNS. This CDR3 spans 12 amino acids. The CDR3 sequence: CASSWGGNEQFF.

This sequence joins TRBV5-1 and TRBJ1-1; TCRdb picks TRBD1, but there is no DNA to check that call. The CDR3 totals 16 residues. Germline-derived CDR1 and CDR2 are SGHRS and YFSETQ. The CDR3: CASSSSPPGQGSAAFF.

V is TRBV12-1 and J is TRBJ1-5; absent DNA, TCRdb's TRBD1 call cannot be checked. TRBV12-1 is classified as a pseudogene. This CDR3 is built from 18 residues. The CDR3 here is CASSLGPEKPYGNQPQHF.

The V call is TRBV15, the J call TRBJ2-1; TCRdb's D call of TRBD1 is untestable without DNA. CDR1 is LNHNV and CDR2 is YYDKDF in the germline V gene (reference sequence). The CDR3 is made up of 12 amino acids. CDR3 residues: CVTSRDRGEQFF.

The chain carries TRBV5-6 and TRBJ2-1. CDR3 length: 11 amino acids. Germline-derived CDR1 and CDR2 are SGHDT and YYEEEE. The CDR3: CASSLAGKQFF. The variable domain in full, completed from reference TRBV5-6 and TRBJ2-1, reads DAGVTQSPTHLIKTRGQQVTLRCSPKSGHDTVSWYQQALGQGPQFIFQYYEEEERQRGNFPDRFSGHQFPNYSSELNVNALLLGDSALYLCASSLAGKQFFGPGTRLTVL.

V usage is TRBV12-3 or TRBV12-4 and J usage is TRBJ2-1; the D call of TRBD1 rests on TCRdb alone, since no DNA is present to check it. The CDR3 covers 17 residues. The CDR3 loop reads CASSLGLVGQVNNEQFF.

This chain connects TRBV9 to TRBJ1-2. The V gene's germline CDR1 is SGDLS and CDR2 YYNGEE. The CDR3 spans 15 residues. CDR3 protein: CASSVGVLADYGYTF.